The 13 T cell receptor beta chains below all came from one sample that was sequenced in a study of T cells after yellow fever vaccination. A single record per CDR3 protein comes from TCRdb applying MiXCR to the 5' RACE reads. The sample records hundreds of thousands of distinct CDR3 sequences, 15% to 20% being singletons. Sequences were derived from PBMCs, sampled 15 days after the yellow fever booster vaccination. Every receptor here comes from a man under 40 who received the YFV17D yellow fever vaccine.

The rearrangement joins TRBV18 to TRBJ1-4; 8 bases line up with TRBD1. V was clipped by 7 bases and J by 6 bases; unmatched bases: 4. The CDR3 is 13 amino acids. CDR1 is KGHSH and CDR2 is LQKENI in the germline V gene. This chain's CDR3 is CASCPGQDEKLFF. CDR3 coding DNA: TGTGCCAGCTGTCCGGGACAGGATGAAAAACTGTTTTTT.

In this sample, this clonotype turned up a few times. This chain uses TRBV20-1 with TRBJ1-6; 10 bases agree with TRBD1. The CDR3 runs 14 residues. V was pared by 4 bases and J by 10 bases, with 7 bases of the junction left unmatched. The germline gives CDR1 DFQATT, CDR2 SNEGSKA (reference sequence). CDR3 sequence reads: CSAISDRGRSPLHF. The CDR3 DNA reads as TGCAGTGCTATATCAGACAGGGGGCGATCACCCCTCCACTTT.

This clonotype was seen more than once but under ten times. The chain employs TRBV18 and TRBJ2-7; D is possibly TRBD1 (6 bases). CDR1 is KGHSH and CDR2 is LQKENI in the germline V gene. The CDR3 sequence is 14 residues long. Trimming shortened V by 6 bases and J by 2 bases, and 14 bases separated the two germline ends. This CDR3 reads CASSLLDSPYEQYF. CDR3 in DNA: TGTGCCAGCTCTCTTCTGGACAGTCCCTACGAGCAGTACTTC.

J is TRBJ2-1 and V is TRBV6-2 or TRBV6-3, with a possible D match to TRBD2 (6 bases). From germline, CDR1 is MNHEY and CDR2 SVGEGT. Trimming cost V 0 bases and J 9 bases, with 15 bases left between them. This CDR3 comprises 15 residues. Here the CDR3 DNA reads TGTGCCAGCAGTTACTCCGGGAGTATAGGGGCTGAGCAGTTCTTC. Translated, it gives CASSYSGSIGAEQFF.

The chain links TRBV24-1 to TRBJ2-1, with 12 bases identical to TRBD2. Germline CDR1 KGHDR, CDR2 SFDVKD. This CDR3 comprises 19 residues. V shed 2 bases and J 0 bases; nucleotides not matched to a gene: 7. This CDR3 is CATSDSLAGGLSSYNEQFF. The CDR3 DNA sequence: TGTGCCACCAGTGATTCACTAGCGGGAGGCCTGAGCTCCTACAATGAGCAGTTCTTC.

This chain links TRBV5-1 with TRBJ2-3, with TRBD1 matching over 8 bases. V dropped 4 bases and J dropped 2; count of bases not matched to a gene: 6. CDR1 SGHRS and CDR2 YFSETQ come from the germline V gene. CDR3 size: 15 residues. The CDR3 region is CASSPRTGHTDTQYF. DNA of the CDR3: TGCGCCAGCAGCCCGAGGACAGGGCACACAGATACGCAGTATTTT.

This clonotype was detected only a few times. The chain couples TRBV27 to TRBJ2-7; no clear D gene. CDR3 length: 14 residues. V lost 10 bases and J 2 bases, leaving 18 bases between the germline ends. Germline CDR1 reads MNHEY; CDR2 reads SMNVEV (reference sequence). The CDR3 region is CATSLSWTAYEQYF. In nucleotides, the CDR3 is TGTGCCACTTCCTTATCATGGACCGCCTACGAGCAGTACTTC.

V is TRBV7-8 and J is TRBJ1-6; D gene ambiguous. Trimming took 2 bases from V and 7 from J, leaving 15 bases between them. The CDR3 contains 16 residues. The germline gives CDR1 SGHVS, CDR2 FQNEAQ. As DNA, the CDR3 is TGTGCCAGCAGCTTACACGCGGGAGGGATGAATTCACCCCTCCACTTT. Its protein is CASSLHAGGMNSPLHF.

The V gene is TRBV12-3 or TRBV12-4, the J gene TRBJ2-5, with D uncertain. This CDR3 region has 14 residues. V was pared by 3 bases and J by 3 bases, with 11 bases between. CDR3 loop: CASSFGQVKETQYF. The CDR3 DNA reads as TGTGCCAGCAGTTTTGGCCAGGTTAAAGAGACCCAGTACTTC.

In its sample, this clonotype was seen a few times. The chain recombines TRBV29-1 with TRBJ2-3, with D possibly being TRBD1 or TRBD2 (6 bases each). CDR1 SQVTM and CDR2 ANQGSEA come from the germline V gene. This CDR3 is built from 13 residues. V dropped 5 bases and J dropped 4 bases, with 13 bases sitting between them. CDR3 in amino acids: CSVKRGEADTQYF. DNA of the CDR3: TGCAGCGTTAAGAGGGGGGAGGCAGATACGCAGTATTTT.

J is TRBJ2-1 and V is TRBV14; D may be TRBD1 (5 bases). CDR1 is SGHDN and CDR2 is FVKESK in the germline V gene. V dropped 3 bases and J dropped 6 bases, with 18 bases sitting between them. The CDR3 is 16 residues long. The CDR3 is CASSQWAARTTNEQFF. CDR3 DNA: TGTGCCAGCAGCCAGTGGGCGGCTCGGACAACCAATGAGCAGTTCTTC.

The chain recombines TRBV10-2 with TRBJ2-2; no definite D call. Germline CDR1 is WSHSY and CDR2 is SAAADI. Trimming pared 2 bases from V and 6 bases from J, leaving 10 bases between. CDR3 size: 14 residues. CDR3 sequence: CASSETFGSGELFF. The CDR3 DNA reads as TGCGCCAGCAGTGAGACGTTTGGCTCCGGGGAGCTGTTTTTT.

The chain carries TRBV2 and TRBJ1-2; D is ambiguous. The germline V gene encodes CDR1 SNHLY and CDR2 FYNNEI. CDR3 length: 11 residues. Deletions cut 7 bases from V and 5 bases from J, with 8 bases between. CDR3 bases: TGTGCCAGCAACAAGATTTATGGCTACACCTTC. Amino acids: CASNKIYGYTF.